The rows below give T cell receptor beta chains drawn from one sample of a study of shared clonotypes between healthy human individuals. Generated by immunoSEQ multiplex PCR, the TCRdb table keeps only in-frame clones and is missing some. The sample has about 380,000 clones; about 97% are singletons. Material: memory CD8+ T cells sorted from blood. The origin of the receptors is a man aged 25-45 years in good health. Both conserved end residues are part of each CDR3. Each record gives: J gene, clone size, V gene, D gene, CDR3 DNA, CDR3 protein. D genes are given only for firm matches. Rows may omit the clone size; those that give it use once, few, many or a size class.

J gene: TRBJ2-5; clone size: NA; V gene: TRBV7-6; D gene: NA; CDR3 DNA: TGTGCCAGCAGCTCATGGACAAACTGGCGAGAGACCCAGTACTTC; CDR3 protein: CASSSWTNWRETQYF
J gene: TRBJ2-1; clone size: NA; V gene: TRBV2; D gene: NA; CDR3 DNA: TGTGCCAGCAGTTTGATTAGCGGCGGGTACAATGAGCAGTTCTTC; CDR3 protein: CASSLISGGYNEQFF
J gene: TRBJ2-7; clone size: NA; V gene: TRBV4-2; D gene: TRBD2; CDR3 DNA: TGTGCCAGCAGCCAAGTCTTCAGCGGGACCTACGAGCAGTACTTC; CDR3 protein: CASSQVFSGTYEQYF
J gene: TRBJ2-3; clone size: NA; V gene: TRBV29-1; D gene: TRBD2; CDR3 DNA: TGCAGCGGGAGGACTAGCGACACAGATACGCAGTATTTT; CDR3 protein: CSGRTSDTDTQYF
J gene: TRBJ2-5; clone size: NA; V gene: TRBV28; D gene: TRBD1; CDR3 DNA: TGTGCCAGCAGTACAGGGACAGGCCAAGAGACCCAGTACTTC; CDR3 protein: CASSTGTGQETQYF
J gene: TRBJ2-1; clone size: NA; V gene: TRBV4-1; D gene: TRBD2; CDR3 DNA: TGCGCCAGCAGCCAAGCTTTGACTAGCGGGAGTGCGAGCTCCTACAATGAGCAGTTCTTC; CDR3 protein: CASSQALTSGSASSYNEQFF
J gene: TRBJ2-5; clone size: NA; V gene: TRBV7-2; D gene: NA; CDR3 DNA: TGTGCCAGCAGCTTACGGGGCAGCCTAGGGACCCAGTACTTC; CDR3 protein: CASSLRGSLGTQYF
J gene: TRBJ1-1; clone size: NA; V gene: TRBV6-4; D gene: NA; CDR3 DNA: TGTGCCAGCGCCGTTCCCTTCTTT; CDR3 protein: CASAVPFF
J gene: TRBJ1-1; clone size: NA; V gene: TRBV6-5; D gene: NA; CDR3 DNA: TGTGCCAGCACCCGAGGGGCGCTGAACACTGAAGCTTTCTTT; CDR3 protein: CASTRGALNTEAFF
J gene: TRBJ1-2; clone size: NA; V gene: TRBV18; D gene: NA; CDR3 DNA: TGTGCCAGCTCACCCGTTGGGCAGGTCTATGGCTACACCTTC; CDR3 protein: CASSPVGQVYGYTF
J gene: TRBJ2-3; clone size: NA; V gene: TRBV4-2; D gene: NA; CDR3 DNA: TGTGCCAGCAGCCAAGATCGGGGAGATACGCAGTATTTT; CDR3 protein: CASSQDRGDTQYF
J gene: TRBJ1-1; clone size: NA; V gene: TRBV2; D gene: NA; CDR3 DNA: TGTGCCAGCAGGGGGAGTGGTGAAGCTTTCTTT; CDR3 protein: CASRGSGEAFF
J gene: TRBJ1-2; clone size: once; V gene: TRBV6-1; D gene: TRBD1; CDR3 DNA: TGTGCCAGCAGTGGGGGGACAGGTCGGGGCTACACCTTC; CDR3 protein: CASSGGTGRGYTF
J gene: TRBJ2-7; clone size: NA; V gene: TRBV6-1; D gene: NA; CDR3 DNA: TGTGCCAGCAGTGAAAGGGGGAGACGGCAGTACTTC; CDR3 protein: CASSERGRRQYF
J gene: TRBJ1-2; clone size: NA; V gene: TRBV28; D gene: NA; CDR3 DNA: TGTGCCAGCAGTTTGGGCAGGTTTAACTATGGCTACACCTTC; CDR3 protein: CASSLGRFNYGYTF
J gene: TRBJ2-3; clone size: NA; V gene: TRBV9; D gene: TRBD2; CDR3 DNA: TGTGCCAGCAGCGTTGAGGGTGCTTCGACTAGCAGGGCAGATACGCAGTATTTT; CDR3 protein: CASSVEGASTSRADTQYF
J gene: TRBJ2-3; clone size: NA; V gene: TRBV20-1; D gene: NA; CDR3 DNA: TGCAGTGCTAGAGACTCTCATACGCAGTATTTT; CDR3 protein: CSARDSHTQYF
J gene: TRBJ2-7; clone size: NA; V gene: TRBV5-1; D gene: TRBD2; CDR3 DNA: TGCGCCAGCAGCTTCGGGACTAGCTACGACGAGCAGTACTTC; CDR3 protein: CASSFGTSYDEQYF
J gene: TRBJ1-5; clone size: NA; V gene: TRBV28; D gene: TRBD1; CDR3 DNA: TGTGCCAGCAGTAGACAGGGCGGGGGCAATCAGCCCCAGCATTTT; CDR3 protein: CASSRQGGGNQPQHF
J gene: TRBJ1-4; clone size: NA; V gene: TRBV27; D gene: NA; CDR3 DNA: TGTGCCAGCAGTTTCGTGGCTAAAGGGTGGAACACAAGCCCGAAAGAAAAACTGTTTTTT; CDR3 protein: CASSFVAKGWNTSPKEKLFF
J gene: TRBJ1-3; clone size: once; V gene: TRBV29-1; D gene: NA; CDR3 DNA: TGCAGCGTTAAAAGGGCTGGAAACACCATATATTTT; CDR3 protein: CSVKRAGNTIYF
J gene: TRBJ1-2; clone size: NA; V gene: TRBV4-1; D gene: NA; CDR3 DNA: TGCGCCAGCAGCCAAGTCTTCCCGGACTATGGCTACACCTTC; CDR3 protein: CASSQVFPDYGYTF